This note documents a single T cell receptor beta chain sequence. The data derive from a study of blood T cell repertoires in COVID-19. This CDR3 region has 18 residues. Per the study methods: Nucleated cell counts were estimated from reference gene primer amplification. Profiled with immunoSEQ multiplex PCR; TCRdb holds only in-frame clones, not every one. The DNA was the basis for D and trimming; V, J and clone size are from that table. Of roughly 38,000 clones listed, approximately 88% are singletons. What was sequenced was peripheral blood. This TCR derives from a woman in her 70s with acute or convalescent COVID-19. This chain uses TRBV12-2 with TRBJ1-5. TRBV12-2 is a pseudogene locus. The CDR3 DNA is TGTGCAAGTCGCTGCCCGATAGGAGGTGGATCGAGCAATCAGCCCCAGCATTTT. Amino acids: CASRCPIGGGSSNQPQHF.